Listed below are T cell receptor beta chains from one sample, sequenced in a study of T cells expressing NK-cell markers. TCRdb processed the 5' RACE reads again and assigns one entry to each CDR3 protein, with no DNA. The specimen's table records 400,000 to 550,000 distinct CDR3 sequences. What was sequenced was blood T cells: a sorted CD56 or NKG2C T cell subset, CD4+ or CD8+ T cells, or bulk PBMC T cells (not recorded which). The receptors derive from a woman between 18 and 75 years old in good health. Both conserved end residues are part of each CDR3. The order of the fields is V gene, clone size, J gene, CDR3 protein. Size values are once, few and many counts, or a class for expanded clones, and some rows have none.

v_gene: TRBV5-1; abundance: NA; j_gene: TRBJ1-1; CDR3aa: CASSGWDRGTTEAFF
v_gene: TRBV29-1; abundance: NA; j_gene: TRBJ2-5; CDR3aa: CSVGIPHKETQYF
v_gene: TRBV10-3; abundance: NA; j_gene: TRBJ2-3; CDR3aa: CAINPGDTDTQYF
v_gene: TRBV10-3; abundance: NA; j_gene: TRBJ1-1; CDR3aa: CAISEFGLRAAEAFF
v_gene: TRBV6-1; abundance: NA; j_gene: TRBJ2-1; CDR3aa: CASRELAGVYNEQFF
v_gene: TRBV20-1; abundance: NA; j_gene: TRBJ2-7; CDR3aa: CSARDGKETYEQYF
v_gene: TRBV20-1; abundance: NA; j_gene: TRBJ2-4; CDR3aa: CSVLGAHFLQYF
v_gene: TRBV12-3/TRBV12-4; abundance: NA; j_gene: TRBJ1-2; CDR3aa: CASRLRGGDYGYTF
v_gene: TRBV20-1; abundance: NA; j_gene: TRBJ2-7; CDR3aa: CSAPRLAGVEQYF
v_gene: TRBV20-1; abundance: NA; j_gene: TRBJ1-6; CDR3aa: CSATDRGLVSPLHF
v_gene: TRBV29-1; abundance: NA; j_gene: TRBJ2-5; CDR3aa: CSLVEAGGQETQYF
v_gene: TRBV25-1; abundance: medium-sized; j_gene: TRBJ2-7; CDR3aa: CASSLQASYEQYF
v_gene: TRBV20-1; abundance: NA; j_gene: TRBJ2-5; CDR3aa: CSAPFSGGAGTQYF
v_gene: TRBV12-3/TRBV12-4; abundance: NA; j_gene: TRBJ1-5; CDR3aa: CASQGDRADQPQHF
v_gene: TRBV10-3; abundance: NA; j_gene: TRBJ1-6; CDR3aa: CAIMAGGNSPLHF
v_gene: TRBV6-5; abundance: NA; j_gene: TRBJ1-4; CDR3aa: CASSYSIRQGAEKLFF
v_gene: TRBV6-2/TRBV6-3; abundance: NA; j_gene: TRBJ1-2; CDR3aa: CASSRDRVVGGYTF
v_gene: TRBV5-6; abundance: NA; j_gene: TRBJ2-1; CDR3aa: CASSSPTTSGSLEQFF
v_gene: TRBV18; abundance: NA; j_gene: TRBJ2-1; CDR3aa: CASSPLTSKQFF
v_gene: TRBV29-1; abundance: NA; j_gene: TRBJ1-2; CDR3aa: CSVDHRDGYTF